This T cell receptor (beta chain) was found in a study of cytomegalovirus exposure and HLA in healthy donors. Whole-study findings and limits: The investigators catalogued 164 TCR beta chains as cytomegalovirus-associated.

The data were produced by immunoSEQ multiplex PCR, yet TCRdb's version contains in-frame clones alone and is incomplete. In the table there are 60,000 or so clones, about 93% of which are singletons. V dropped 7 bases and J dropped 8; count of bases not matched to a gene: 22. CDR3 length equals 19 residues. CDR1 and CDR2 (germline): MNHEY, SMNVEV (reference sequence). With respect to this clone: Its target is not known.

The sequence came from a young man in good health and CMV-seronegative. The rearrangement uses TRBV27 and TRBJ2-1, with 11 bases matching TRBD1. The sequencing input was PBMCs. CDR3 nucleotides: TGTGCCAGCACCTCAGGGACAGGGGGTTTGGCTCGGTTTGGGTATGAGCAGTTCTTC. Amino acids: CASTSGTGGLARFGYEQFF.